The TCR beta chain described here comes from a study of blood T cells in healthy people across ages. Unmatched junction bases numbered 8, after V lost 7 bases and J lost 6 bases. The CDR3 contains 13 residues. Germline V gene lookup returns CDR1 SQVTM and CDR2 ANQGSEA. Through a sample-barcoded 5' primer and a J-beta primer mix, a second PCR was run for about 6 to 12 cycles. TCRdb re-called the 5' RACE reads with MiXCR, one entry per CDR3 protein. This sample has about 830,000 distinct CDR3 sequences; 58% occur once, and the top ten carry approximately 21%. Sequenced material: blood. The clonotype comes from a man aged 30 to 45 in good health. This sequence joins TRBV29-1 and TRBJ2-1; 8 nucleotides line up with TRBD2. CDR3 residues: CSAGGGAGNEQFF. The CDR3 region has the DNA TGCAGCGCGGGGGGGGGAGCGGGCAATGAGCAGTTCTTC.